What follows is one TCR beta chain and its context. The germline V gene has CDR1 SNHLY and CDR2 FYNNEI. CDR3 length: 14 residues. V gave up 6 bases and J gave up 8 bases, with 16 bases separating them. This sample stems from a study of T-cell reconstitution after alpha-beta-depleted transplantation in children. Unique molecular identifiers were used to barcode this TCRbeta library. Each CDR3 protein is one row after TCRdb ran MiXCR on the PCR reads. Of about 980,000 distinct CDR3 sequences listed, about 29% were seen once; the top ten hold roughly 30%. This sequence joins TRBV2 and TRBJ1-4; the D is unclear. The source was PBMCs, mostly from graft donor cells, collected 360 days after TCRalphabeta/CD19-depleted stem cell transplant. The origin of this receptor is a boy under two years old who had a stem cell transplant for SCID, so the T cells may come from the graft donor. The CDR3 here is CASSAGWGREKLFF. CDR3 sequence (DNA): TGTGCCAGCAGCGCCGGCTGGGGTCGGGAAAAACTGTTTTTT.